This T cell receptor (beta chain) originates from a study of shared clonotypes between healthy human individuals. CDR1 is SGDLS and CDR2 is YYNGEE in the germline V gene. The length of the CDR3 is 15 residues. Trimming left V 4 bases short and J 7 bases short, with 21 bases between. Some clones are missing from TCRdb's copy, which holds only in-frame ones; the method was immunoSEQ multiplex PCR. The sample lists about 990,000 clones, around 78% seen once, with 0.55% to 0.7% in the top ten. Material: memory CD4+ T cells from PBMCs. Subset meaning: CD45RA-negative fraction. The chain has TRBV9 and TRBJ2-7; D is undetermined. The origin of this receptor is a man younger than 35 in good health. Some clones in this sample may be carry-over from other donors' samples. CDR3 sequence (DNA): TGTGCCAGCAGCTTCTCGTCCAACCGGTATGGGGAGCAGTACTTC. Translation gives CASSFSSNRYGEQYF.